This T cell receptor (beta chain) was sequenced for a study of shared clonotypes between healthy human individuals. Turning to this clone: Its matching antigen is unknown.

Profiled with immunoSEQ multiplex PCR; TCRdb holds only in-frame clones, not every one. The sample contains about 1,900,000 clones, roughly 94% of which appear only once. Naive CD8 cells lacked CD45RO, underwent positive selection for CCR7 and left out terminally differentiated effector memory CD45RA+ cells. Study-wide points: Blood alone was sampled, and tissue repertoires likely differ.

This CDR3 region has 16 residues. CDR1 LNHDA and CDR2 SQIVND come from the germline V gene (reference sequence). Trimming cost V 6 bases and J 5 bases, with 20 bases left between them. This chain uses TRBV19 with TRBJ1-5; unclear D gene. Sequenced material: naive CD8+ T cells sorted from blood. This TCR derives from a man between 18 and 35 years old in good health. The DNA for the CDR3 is TGTGCCAGTAGCCCTGATCTGGAGTTGGGATATCAGCCCCAGCATTTT. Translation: CASSPDLELGYQPQHF.